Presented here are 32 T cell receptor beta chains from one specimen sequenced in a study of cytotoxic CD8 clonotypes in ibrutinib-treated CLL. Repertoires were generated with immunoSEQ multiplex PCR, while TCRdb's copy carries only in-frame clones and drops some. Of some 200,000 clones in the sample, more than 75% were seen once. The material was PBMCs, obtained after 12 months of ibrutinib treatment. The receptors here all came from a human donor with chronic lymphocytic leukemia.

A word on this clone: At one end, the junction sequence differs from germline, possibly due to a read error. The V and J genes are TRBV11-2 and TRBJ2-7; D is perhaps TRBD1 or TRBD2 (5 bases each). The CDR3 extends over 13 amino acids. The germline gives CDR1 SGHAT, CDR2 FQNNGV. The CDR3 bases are TGTGCCAGCAGCTCAAACTCCGGGACCTCCCAATATTTC. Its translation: CASSSNSGTSQYF.

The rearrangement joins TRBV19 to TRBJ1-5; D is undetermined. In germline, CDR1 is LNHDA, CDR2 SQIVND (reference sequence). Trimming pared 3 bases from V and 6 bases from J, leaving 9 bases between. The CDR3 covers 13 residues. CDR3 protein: CASSIGEVQPQHF. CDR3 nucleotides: TGTGCCAGTAGTATCGGTGAGGTTCAGCCCCAGCATTTT.

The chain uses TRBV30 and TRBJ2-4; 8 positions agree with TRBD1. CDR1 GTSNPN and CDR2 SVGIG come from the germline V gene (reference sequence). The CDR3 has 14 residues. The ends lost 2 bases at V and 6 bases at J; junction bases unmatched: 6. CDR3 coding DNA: TGTGCCTGGAGTAAGGGGACAGGAAGAAACATTCAGTACTTC. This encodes CAWSKGTGRNIQYF.

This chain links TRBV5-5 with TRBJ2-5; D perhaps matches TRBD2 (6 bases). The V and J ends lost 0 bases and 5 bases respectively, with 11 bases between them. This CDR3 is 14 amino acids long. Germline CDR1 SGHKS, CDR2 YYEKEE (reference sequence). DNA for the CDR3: TGTGCCAGCAGCTTGGCCGGGGAGGTCGAGACCCAGTACTTC. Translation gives CASSLAGEVETQYF.

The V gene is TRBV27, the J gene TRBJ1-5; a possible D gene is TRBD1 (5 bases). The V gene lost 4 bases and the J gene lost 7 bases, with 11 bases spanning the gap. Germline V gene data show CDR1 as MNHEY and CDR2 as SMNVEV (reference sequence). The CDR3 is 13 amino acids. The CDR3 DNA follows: TGTGCCAGCAGTTCCAGGGAGTTGCAGCCCCAGCATTTT. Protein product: CASSSRELQPQHF.

The CDR3 sequence is CASSGGPDRGLHEQYF. DNA of the CDR3: TGTGCCAGCAGTGGGGGTCCTGACAGGGGGCTCCACGAGCAGTACTTC. This chain joins TRBV2 and TRBJ2-7; TRBD1 agrees at 10 bases. J lost 5 bases, V lost 4 bases, and 11 bases had no gene match. This CDR3 spans 16 amino acids. Germline V gives CDR1 SNHLY, CDR2 FYNNEI.

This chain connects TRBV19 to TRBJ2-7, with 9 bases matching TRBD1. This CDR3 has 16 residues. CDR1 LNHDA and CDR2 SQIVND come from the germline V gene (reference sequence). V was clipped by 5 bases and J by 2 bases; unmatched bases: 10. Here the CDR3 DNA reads TGTGCCAGTAGTCGATTATTGGGACAGGGAACCTACGAGCAGTACTTC. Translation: CASSRLLGQGTYEQYF.

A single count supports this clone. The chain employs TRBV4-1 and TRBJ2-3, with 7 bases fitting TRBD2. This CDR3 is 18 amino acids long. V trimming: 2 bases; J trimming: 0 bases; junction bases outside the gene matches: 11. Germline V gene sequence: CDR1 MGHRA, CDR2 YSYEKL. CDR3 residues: CASSQSAGDLFSTDTQYF. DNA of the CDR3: TGCGCCAGCAGCCAATCGGCGGGGGACCTATTTAGCACAGATACGCAGTATTTT.

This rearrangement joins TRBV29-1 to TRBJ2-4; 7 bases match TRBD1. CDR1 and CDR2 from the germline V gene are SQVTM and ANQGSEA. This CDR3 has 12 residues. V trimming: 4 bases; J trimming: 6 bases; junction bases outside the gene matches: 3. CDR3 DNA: TGCAGCGTTGGACAGGGTGGAAACATTCAGTACTTC. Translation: CSVGQGGNIQYF.

The CDR3 here is CASSLVGGKYNEQFF. For the CDR3, the DNA is TGTGCCAGCAGCTTAGTGGGCGGGAAGTACAATGAGCAGTTCTTC. The chain has TRBV7-6 and TRBJ2-1; D may be TRBD2 (6 bases). CDR3 length: 15 residues. V was cut by 1 base and J by 4 bases, with 11 bases left in between. Germline loops: CDR1 SGHVS, CDR2 FNYEAQ.

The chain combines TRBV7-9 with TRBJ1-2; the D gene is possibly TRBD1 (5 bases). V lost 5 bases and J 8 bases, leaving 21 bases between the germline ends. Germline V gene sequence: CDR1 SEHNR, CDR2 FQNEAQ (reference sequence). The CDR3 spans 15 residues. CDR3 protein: CASSPPPGTFLGYTF. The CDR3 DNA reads TGTGCCAGCAGCCCGCCTCCAGGGACCTTTCTGGGCTACACCTTC.

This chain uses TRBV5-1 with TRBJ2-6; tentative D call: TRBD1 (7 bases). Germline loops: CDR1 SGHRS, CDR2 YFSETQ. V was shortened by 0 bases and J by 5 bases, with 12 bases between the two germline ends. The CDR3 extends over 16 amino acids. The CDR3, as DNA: TGCGCCAGCAGCTTGGCGGGGGACAGTAGGGCCAACGTCCTGACTTTC. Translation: CASSLAGDSRANVLTF.

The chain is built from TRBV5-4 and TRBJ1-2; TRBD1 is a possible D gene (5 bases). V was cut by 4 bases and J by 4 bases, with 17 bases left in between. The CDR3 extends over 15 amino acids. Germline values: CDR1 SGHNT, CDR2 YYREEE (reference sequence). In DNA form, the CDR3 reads TGTGCCAGCAGCAATAAGAGACTTGGGGGCTATGGCTACACCTTC. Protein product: CASSNKRLGGYGYTF.

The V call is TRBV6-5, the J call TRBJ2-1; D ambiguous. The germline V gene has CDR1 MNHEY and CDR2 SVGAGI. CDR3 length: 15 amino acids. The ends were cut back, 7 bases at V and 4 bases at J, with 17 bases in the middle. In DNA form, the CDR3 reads TGTGCCAGCACTACCGCCGCTGACCAATACAATGAGCAGTTCTTC. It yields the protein CASTTAADQYNEQFF.

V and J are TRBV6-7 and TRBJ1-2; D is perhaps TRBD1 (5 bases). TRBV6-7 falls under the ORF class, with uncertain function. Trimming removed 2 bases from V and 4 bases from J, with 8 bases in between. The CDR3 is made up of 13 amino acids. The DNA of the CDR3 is TGTGCCAGCAGTTACGCCGGGGGCTATGGCTACACCTTC. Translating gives CASSYAGGYGYTF.

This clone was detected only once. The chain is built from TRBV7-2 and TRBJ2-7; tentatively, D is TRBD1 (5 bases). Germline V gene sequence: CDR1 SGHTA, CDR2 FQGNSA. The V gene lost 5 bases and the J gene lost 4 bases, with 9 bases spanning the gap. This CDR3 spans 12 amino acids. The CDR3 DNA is TGTGCCAGCAGCCAAAGACAGTACGAGCAGTACTTC. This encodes CASSQRQYEQYF.

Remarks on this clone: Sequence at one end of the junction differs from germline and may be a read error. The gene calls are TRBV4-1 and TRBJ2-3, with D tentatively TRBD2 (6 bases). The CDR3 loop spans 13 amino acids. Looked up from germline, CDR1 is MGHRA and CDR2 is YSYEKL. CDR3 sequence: CASSQLGGRRSNF. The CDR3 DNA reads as TGCGCCAGCAGCCAATTAGGAGGGAGGAGGTCGAATTTT.

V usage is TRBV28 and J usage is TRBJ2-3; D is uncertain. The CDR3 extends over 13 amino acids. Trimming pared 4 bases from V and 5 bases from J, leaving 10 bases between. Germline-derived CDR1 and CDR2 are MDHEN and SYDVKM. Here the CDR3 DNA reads TGTGCCAGCAGTTCTGAATATGGAGATACGCAGTATTTT. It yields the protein CASSSEYGDTQYF.

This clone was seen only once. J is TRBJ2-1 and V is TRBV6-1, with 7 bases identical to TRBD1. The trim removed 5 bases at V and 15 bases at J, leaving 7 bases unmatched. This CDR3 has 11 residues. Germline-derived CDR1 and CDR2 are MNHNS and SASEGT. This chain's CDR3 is CASSQGQAMFF. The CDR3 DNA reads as TGTGCCAGCAGTCAAGGACAGGCCATGTTCTTC.

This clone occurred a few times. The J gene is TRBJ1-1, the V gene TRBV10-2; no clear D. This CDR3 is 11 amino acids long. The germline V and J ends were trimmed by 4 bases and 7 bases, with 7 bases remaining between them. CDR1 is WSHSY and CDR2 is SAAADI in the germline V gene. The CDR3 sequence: CASSVLFEAFF. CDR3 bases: TGCGCCAGCAGTGTCCTATTTGAAGCTTTCTTT.

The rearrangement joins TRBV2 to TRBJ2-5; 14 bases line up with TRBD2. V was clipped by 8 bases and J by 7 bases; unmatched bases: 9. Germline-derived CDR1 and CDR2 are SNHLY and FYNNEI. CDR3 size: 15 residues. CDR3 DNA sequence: TGTGCCAGCTCTGGACTAGCGGGGGGTCAGGGGACCCAGTACTTC. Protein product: CASSGLAGGQGTQYF.

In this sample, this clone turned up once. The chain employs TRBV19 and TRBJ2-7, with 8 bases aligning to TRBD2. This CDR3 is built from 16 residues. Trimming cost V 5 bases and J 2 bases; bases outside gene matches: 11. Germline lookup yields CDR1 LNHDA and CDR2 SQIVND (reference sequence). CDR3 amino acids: CASSEQGLEVPYEQYF. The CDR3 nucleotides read TGTGCCAGTAGTGAACAGGGACTAGAGGTCCCCTACGAGCAGTACTTC.

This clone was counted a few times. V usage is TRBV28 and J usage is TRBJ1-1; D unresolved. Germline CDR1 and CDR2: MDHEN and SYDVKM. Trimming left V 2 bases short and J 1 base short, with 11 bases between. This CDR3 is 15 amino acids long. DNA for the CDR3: TGTGCCAGCAGTTTAGGGGAGTACCCGAACACTGAAGCTTTCTTT. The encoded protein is CASSLGEYPNTEAFF.

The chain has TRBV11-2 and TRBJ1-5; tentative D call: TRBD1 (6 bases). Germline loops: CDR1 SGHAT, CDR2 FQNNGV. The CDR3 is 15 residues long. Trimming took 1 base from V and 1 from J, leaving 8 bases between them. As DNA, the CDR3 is TGTGCCAGCAGCTTAGTTCAGGGGAGCAATCAGCCCCAGCATTTT. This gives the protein CASSLVQGSNQPQHF.

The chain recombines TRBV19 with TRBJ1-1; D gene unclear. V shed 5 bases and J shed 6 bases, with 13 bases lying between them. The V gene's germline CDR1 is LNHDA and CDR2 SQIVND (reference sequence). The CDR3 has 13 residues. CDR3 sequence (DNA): TGTGCCAGTAGTTCCATAAGTGGGTCTGAAGCTTTCTTT. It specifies CASSSISGSEAFF.

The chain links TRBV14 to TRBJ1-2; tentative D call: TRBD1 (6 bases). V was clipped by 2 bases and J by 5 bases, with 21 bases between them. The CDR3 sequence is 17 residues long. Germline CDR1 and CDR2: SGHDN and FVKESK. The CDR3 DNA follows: TGTGCCAGCAGCCAAACCCTAAGACAGGCTCGAAGTTATGGCTACACCTTC. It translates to CASSQTLRQARSYGYTF.

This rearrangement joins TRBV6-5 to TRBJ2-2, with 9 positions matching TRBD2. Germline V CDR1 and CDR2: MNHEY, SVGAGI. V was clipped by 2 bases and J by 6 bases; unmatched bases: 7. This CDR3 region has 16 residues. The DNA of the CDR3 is TGTGCCAGCAGTTACATGGCGGGGGGGCTAGCCGGGGAGCTGTTTTTT. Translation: CASSYMAGGLAGELFF.

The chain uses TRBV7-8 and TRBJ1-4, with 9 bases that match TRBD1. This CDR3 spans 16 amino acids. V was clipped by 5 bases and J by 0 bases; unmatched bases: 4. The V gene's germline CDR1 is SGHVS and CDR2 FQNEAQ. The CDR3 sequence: CASSAGQGTTNEKLFF. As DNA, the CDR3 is TGTGCCAGCAGCGCCGGACAGGGGACAACTAATGAAAAACTGTTTTTT.

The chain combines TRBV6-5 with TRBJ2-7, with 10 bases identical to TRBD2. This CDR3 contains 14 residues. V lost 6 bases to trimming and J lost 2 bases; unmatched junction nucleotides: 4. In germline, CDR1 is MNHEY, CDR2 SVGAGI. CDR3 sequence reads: CASSLAGGTYEQYF. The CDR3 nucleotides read TGTGCCAGCAGCTTAGCGGGAGGAACCTACGAGCAGTACTTC.

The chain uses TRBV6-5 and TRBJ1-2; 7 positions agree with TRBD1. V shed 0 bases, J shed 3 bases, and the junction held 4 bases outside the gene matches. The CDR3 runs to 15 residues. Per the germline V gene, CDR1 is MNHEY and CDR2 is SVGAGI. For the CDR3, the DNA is TGTGCCAGCAGTTACTCGGTCAGGGGGGACTATGGCTACACCTTC. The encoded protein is CASSYSVRGDYGYTF.

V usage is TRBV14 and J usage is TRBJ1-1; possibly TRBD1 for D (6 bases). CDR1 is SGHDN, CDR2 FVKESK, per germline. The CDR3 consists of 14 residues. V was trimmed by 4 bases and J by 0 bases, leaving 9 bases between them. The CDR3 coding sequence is TGTGCCAGCAGCCCGACAGGTGTGAACACTGAAGCTTTCTTT. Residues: CASSPTGVNTEAFF.

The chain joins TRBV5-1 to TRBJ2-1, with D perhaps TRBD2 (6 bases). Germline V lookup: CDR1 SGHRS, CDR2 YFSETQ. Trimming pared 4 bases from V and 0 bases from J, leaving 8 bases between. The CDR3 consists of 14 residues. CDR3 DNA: TGCGCCAGCAGCGGGGGGTTCTCCTACAATGAGCAGTTCTTC. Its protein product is CASSGGFSYNEQFF.